This entry lists 27 T cell receptor beta chains sequenced from one sample in a study of T cell clusters in autoimmune cytopenias. TRB rearrangements were amplified by touch-down multiplex PCR with mixed TRB-A/B primers. TCRdb processed the multiplex PCR reads again and assigns one entry to each CDR3 protein, with no DNA. The table counts approximately 11,000 distinct CDR3 sequences; 4.4% lies in the top ten. TRB amplification used around 260 ng of peripheral blood genomic DNA. These records were also assigned to another study, of T cell repertoires in aging, cancer and after chemotherapy.

Sequencing was done on a sample of peripheral blood. These receptors all stem from a human donor in good health.

This clonotype counts as medium-sized by frequency. The rearrangement joins TRBV7-6 to TRBJ2-3. This CDR3 is built from 14 residues. Germline CDR1 SGHVS, CDR2 FNYEAQ. The CDR3 spells CASSRWVSTDTQYF.

V usage is TRBV27 and J usage is TRBJ1-1. CDR3 size: 17 residues. Germline V lookup: CDR1 MNHEY, CDR2 SMNVEV (reference sequence). CDR3 region: CASSPSPQQGAGTEAFF.

The chain joins TRBV6-1 to TRBJ1-5; TCRdb designates TRBD1, a call that cannot be tested without DNA. The CDR3 is 15 amino acids. Germline CDR1 and CDR2: MNHNS and SASEGT. Here the CDR3 reads CASSSHRGLNQPQHF.

This chain uses TRBV12-3 or TRBV12-4 with TRBJ1-3; TCRdb's assignment of TRBD1 cannot be checked, as there is no DNA. The CDR3 spans 14 residues. CDR3 region: CASSLQGVGNTIYF.

J is TRBJ2-2 and V is TRBV11-2; without DNA, the TCRdb call of TRBD2 cannot be checked. CDR3 length equals 17 residues. The germline gives CDR1 SGHAT, CDR2 FQNNGV. CDR3 sequence: CASSLEKGTLNTGELFF.

CDR3 sequence: CASSLGQGSFYQETQYF. The V gene is TRBV28, the J gene TRBJ2-5; the D gene TCRdb calls, TRBD1, cannot be checked with no DNA. This CDR3 has 17 residues. In germline, CDR1 is MDHEN, CDR2 SYDVKM.

The chain joins TRBV20-1 to TRBJ1-1; TCRdb names TRBD1, which stays unverified in the absence of DNA. The CDR3 has 16 residues. Germline V gives CDR1 DFQATT, CDR2 SNEGSKA (reference sequence). This CDR3 reads CSARDPRTGENTEAFF.

This chain connects TRBV27 to TRBJ1-3. This CDR3 is 14 amino acids long. Germline-derived CDR1 and CDR2 are MNHEY and SMNVEV (reference sequence). The CDR3 protein is CASSLSGAGNTIYF.

The chain has TRBV4-1 and TRBJ2-7; TCRdb's D call, TRBD1, is unchecked because there is no DNA. The germline V gene has CDR1 MGHRA and CDR2 YSYEKL. The CDR3 totals 13 residues. The CDR3 here is CASSPTGIDEQYF.

The gene calls are TRBV12-3 or TRBV12-4 and TRBJ2-7; TCRdb lists TRBD2, though no DNA is available to test this call. CDR3 length: 13 residues. The CDR3 here is CASSASLFYEQYF.

The genes are TRBV21-1 and TRBJ2-6; TCRdb selects TRBD1, and the lack of DNA leaves this call unchecked. TRBV21-1 is annotated as a pseudogene. The CDR3 runs to 18 residues. CDR3 loop: CASSTRDRVNSGANVLTF.

This clonotype is identified as medium-sized from frequency. This chain connects TRBV11-1 to TRBJ2-1; the D call from TCRdb, TRBD2, cannot be confirmed without DNA. The CDR3 has 11 amino acids. Germline assignment: CDR1 SGHAT and CDR2 FQDESV (reference sequence). CDR3 protein: CASSRLAEQFF.

Judged by frequency, this clonotype is medium-sized. This chain uses TRBV19 with TRBJ1-5; the TCRdb D gene call, TRBD1, has no DNA to confirm it. Germline-derived CDR1 and CDR2 are LNHDA and SQIVND (reference sequence). The CDR3 runs to 14 residues. CDR3 region: CASTGTGGFQPQHF. The complete variable domain, with remaining parts taken from reference TRBV19 and TRBJ1-5, reads DGGITQSPKYLFRKEGQNVTLSCEQNLNHDAMYWYRQDPGQGLRLIYYSQIVNDFQKGDIAEGYSVSREKKESFPLTVTSAQKNPTAFYLCASTGTGGFQPQHFGDGTRLSIL.

The V gene is TRBV6-2 or TRBV6-3, the J gene TRBJ2-7; the TCRdb D gene call, TRBD1, has no DNA to confirm it. Germline loops: CDR1 MNHEY, CDR2 SVGEGT. The CDR3 extends over 14 amino acids. CDR3 sequence: CASSNPGQIYEQYF.

This clonotype is medium-sized by frequency. This chain joins TRBV12-3 or TRBV12-4 and TRBJ2-7. The CDR3 sequence is 13 residues long. The chain's CDR3 is CASSLWGPYEQYF.

The J gene is TRBJ1-1, the V gene TRBV5-1. CDR3 size: 15 residues. In germline, CDR1 is SGHRS, CDR2 YFSETQ. This CDR3 reads CASSLVSSGDTEAFF.

The rearrangement uses TRBV5-1 and TRBJ1-3; the TCRdb D gene call, TRBD1, has no DNA to confirm it. This CDR3 spans 14 amino acids. CDR1 and CDR2 (germline): SGHRS, YFSETQ. CDR3 protein: CASSLGGSGNTIYF.

This rearrangement joins TRBV4-1 to TRBJ2-1; with no DNA, the TCRdb D assignment of TRBD1 cannot be verified. This CDR3 contains 14 residues. Germline loops: CDR1 MGHRA, CDR2 YSYEKL. The CDR3 sequence is CASSLQGGRNEQFF.

In terms of frequency, this clonotype is medium-sized. The rearrangement joins TRBV30 to TRBJ1-1; TCRdb indicates TRBD1, and absent DNA this call remains unverified. Germline CDR1 is GTSNPN and CDR2 is SVGIG (reference sequence). The CDR3 spans 12 residues. CDR3 loop: CAWSPPGQRTFF. Full variable domain (outside the CDR3, taken from reference TRBV30 and TRBJ1-1): SQTIHQWPATLVQPVGSPLSLECTVEGTSNPNLYWYRQAAGRGLQLLFYSVGIGQISSEVPQNLSASRPQDRQFILSSKKLLLSDSGFYLCAWSPPGQRTFFGQGTRLTVV.

This chain uses TRBV7-2 with TRBJ2-1; absent DNA, TCRdb's TRBD2 call cannot be checked. The CDR3 length is 15 residues. In germline, CDR1 is SGHTA, CDR2 FQGNSA. The CDR3 sequence is CASSLGGGALNEQFF.

This clonotype is called medium-sized (0.01 to 0.1%) based on its frequency. The V gene is TRBV19, the J gene TRBJ2-1; the TCRdb call, TRBD1, lacks DNA for checking. The CDR3 covers 12 residues. Per germline, CDR1 LNHDA and CDR2 SQIVND (reference sequence). CDR3 region: CASRTGNNEQFF. Complete variable domain (other parts from reference TRBV19 and TRBJ2-1): DGGITQSPKYLFRKEGQNVTLSCEQNLNHDAMYWYRQDPGQGLRLIYYSQIVNDFQKGDIAEGYSVSREKKESFPLTVTSAQKNPTAFYLCASRTGNNEQFFGPGTRLTVL.

The rearrangement joins TRBV14 to TRBJ1-2; no DNA is available, so the TRBD1 call from TCRdb remains unchecked. Germline assignment: CDR1 SGHDN and CDR2 FVKESK. The CDR3 has 17 residues. The CDR3 sequence is CASSQDFGRGFGYGYTF.

The genes are TRBV6-1 and TRBJ1-4; the D call of TRBD1 rests on TCRdb alone, since no DNA is present to check it. Germline values: CDR1 MNHNS, CDR2 SASEGT. This CDR3 is 13 amino acids long. The CDR3 loop is CASSAGENEKLFF.

This clonotype is classed as medium-sized by frequency. V usage is TRBV6-5 and J usage is TRBJ2-1; TCRdb picks TRBD1, but there is no DNA to check that call. Germline CDR1 and CDR2: MNHEY and SVGAGI. The CDR3 runs 15 residues. The CDR3 is CASSYGGTGVNEQFF.

This sequence joins TRBV7-9 and TRBJ2-6. This CDR3 is built from 16 residues. CDR1 is SEHNR and CDR2 is FQNEAQ in the germline V gene (reference sequence). The CDR3 is CASSLDIRPGANVLTF.

This clonotype is labeled medium-sized (0.01 to 0.1%) based on frequency. This chain links TRBV5-6 with TRBJ2-6; TCRdb outputs TRBD2, but without DNA this stays unchecked. CDR1 and CDR2 (germline): SGHDT, YYEEEE. The CDR3 extends over 15 amino acids. This CDR3 is CASSLATRGNPVLTF.

This rearrangement joins TRBV11-2 to TRBJ2-3; no DNA is available, so the TRBD2 call from TCRdb remains unchecked. The CDR3 is 15 amino acids. The germline gives CDR1 SGHAT, CDR2 FQNNGV. This CDR3 reads CASSLVAGGTDTQYF.